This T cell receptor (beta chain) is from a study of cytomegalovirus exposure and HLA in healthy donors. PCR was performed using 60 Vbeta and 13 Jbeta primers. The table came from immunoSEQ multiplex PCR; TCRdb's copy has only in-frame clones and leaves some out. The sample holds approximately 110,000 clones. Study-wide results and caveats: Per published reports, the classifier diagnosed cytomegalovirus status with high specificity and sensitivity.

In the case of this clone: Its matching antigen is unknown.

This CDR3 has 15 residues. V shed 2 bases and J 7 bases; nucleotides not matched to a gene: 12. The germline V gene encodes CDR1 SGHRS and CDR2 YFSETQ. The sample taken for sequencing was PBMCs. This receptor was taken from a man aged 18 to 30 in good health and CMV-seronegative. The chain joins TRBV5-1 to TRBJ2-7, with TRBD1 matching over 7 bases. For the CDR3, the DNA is TGCGCCAGCAGCTTTGCGATAGGGGGCGAAGGGGAGCAGTACTTC. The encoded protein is CASSFAIGGEGEQYF.